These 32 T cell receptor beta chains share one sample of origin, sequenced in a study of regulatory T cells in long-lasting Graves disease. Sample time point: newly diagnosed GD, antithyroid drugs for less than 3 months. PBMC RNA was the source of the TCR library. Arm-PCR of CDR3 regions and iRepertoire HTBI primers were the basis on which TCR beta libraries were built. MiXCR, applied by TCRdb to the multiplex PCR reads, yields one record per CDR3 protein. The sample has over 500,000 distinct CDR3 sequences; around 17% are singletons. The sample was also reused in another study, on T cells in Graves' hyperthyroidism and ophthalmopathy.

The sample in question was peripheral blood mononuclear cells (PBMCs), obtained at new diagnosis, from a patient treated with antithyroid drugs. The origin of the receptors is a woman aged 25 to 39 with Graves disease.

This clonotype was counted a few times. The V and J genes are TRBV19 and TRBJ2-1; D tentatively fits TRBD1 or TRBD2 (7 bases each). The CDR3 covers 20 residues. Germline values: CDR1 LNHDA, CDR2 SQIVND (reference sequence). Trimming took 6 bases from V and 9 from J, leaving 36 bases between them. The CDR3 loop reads CASSLQGGVAGRLRESEQFF. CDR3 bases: TGTGCCAGTAGCCTTCAGGGGGGGGTAGCAGGGCGGCTACGGGAGTCTGAGCAGTTCTTC. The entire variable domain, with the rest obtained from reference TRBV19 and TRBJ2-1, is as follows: DGGITQSPKYLFRKEGQNVTLSCEQNLNHDAMYWYRQDPGQGLRLIYYSQIVNDFQKGDIAEGYSVSREKKESFPLTVTSAQKNPTAFYLCASSLQGGVAGRLRESEQFFGPGTRLTVL.

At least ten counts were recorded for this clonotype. The CDR3 sequence: CSARDPGYEQYF. The CDR3 DNA reads as TGCAGTGCTAGAGATCCCGGCTACGAGCAGTACTTC. V gene TRBV20-1 combines with J gene TRBJ2-7; no definite D call. V lost 0 bases to trimming and J lost 3 bases, with 6 bases between them. Germline values: CDR1 DFQATT, CDR2 SNEGSKA (reference sequence). The CDR3 has 12 amino acids.

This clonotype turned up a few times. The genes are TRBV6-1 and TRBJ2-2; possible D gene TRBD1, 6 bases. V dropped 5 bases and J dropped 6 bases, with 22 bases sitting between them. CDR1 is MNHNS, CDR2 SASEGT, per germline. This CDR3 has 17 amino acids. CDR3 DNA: TGTGCCAGCAGTCCCATGGGACATTTCTCTCCTCCCGGGGAGCTGTTTTTT. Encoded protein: CASSPMGHFSPPGELFF.

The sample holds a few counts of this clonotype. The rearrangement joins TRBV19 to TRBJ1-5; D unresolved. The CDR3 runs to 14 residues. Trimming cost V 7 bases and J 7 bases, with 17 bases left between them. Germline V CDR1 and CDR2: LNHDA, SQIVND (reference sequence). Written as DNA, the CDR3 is TGTGCCAGTACTGAGGGAACTGGGAGGCAGCCCCAGCATTTT. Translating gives CASTEGTGRQPQHF.

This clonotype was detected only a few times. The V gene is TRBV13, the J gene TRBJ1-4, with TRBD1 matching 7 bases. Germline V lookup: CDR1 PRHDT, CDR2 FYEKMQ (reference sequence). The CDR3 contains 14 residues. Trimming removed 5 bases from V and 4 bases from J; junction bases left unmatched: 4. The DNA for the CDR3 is TGTGCCAGCAGCCTCCGGGACAGTAATGAAAAACTGTTTTTT. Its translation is CASSLRDSNEKLFF.

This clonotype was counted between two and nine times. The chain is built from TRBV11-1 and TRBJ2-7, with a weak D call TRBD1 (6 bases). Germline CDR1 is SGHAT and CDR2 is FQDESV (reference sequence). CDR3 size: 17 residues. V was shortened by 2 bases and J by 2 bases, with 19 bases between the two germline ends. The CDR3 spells CASSLSPPGDETYEQYF. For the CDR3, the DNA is TGTGCCAGCAGCTTAAGCCCCCCAGGGGACGAAACCTACGAGCAGTACTTC.

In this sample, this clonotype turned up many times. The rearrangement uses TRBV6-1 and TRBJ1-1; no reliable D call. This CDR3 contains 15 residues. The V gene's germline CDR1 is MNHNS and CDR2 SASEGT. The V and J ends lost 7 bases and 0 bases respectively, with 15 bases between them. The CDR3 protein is CASNDNGDLNTEAFF. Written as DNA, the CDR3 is TGTGCCAGCAATGACAACGGAGACTTGAACACTGAAGCTTTCTTT.

The CDR3 bases are TGCGCCAGCAGCTCCACATCCGGGACAGGGCCTTCACCCCTCCACTTT. It specifies CASSSTSGTGPSPLHF. The chain combines TRBV5-1 with TRBJ1-6, with 9 nucleotides matching TRBD1. Trimming cost V 3 bases and J 9 bases; bases outside gene matches: 10. This CDR3 contains 16 residues. Germline loops: CDR1 SGHRS, CDR2 YFSETQ.

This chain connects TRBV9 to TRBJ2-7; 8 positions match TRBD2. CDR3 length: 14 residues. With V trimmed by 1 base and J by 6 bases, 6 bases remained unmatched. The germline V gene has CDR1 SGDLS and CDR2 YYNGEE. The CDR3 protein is CASSVSGSSGEQYF. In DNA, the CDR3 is TGTGCCAGCAGCGTAAGCGGGAGCAGTGGCGAGCAGTACTTC.

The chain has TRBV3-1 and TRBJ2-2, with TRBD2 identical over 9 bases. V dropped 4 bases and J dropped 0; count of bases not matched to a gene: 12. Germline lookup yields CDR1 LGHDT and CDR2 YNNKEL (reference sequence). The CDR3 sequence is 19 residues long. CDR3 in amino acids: CASSPPMGRGRANTGELFF. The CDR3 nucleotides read TGTGCCAGCAGCCCGCCGATGGGGCGCGGGAGGGCGAACACCGGGGAGCTGTTTTTT.

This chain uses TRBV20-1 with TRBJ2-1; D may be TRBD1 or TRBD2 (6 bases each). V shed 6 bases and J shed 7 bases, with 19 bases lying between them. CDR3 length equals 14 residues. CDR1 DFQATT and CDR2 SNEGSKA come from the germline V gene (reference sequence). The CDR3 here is CSAHPPRGRNEQFF. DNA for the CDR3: TGCAGTGCCCACCCCCCACGGGGGCGAAATGAGCAGTTCTTC.

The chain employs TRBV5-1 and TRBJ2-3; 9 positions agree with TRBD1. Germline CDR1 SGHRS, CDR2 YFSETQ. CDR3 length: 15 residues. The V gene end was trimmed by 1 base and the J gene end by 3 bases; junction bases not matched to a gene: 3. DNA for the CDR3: TGCGCCAGCAGCTTGAAACAGGGGGCTACAGATACGCAGTATTTT. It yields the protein CASSLKQGATDTQYF. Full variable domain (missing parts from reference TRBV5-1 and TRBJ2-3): KAGVTQTPRYLIKTRGQQVTLSCSPISGHRSVSWYQQTPGQGLQFLFEYFSETQRNKGNFPGRFSGRQFSNSRSEMNVSTLELGDSALYLCASSLKQGATDTQYFGPGTRLTVL.

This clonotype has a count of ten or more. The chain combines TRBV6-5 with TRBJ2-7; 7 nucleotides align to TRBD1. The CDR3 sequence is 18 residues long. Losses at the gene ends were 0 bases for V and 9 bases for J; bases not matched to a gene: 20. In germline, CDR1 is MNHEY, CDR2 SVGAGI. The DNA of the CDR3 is TGTGCCAGCAGTTACTCGCAGGCTGTGGGGCTCCAACGACAGGGGCAGTACTTC. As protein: CASSYSQAVGLQRQGQYF.

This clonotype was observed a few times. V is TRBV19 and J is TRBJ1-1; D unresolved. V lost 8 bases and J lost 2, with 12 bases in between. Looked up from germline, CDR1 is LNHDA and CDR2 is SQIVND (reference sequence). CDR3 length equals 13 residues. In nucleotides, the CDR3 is TGTGCCAGTGGCCGGAGGGTAAACACTGAAGCTTTCTTT. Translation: CASGRRVNTEAFF.

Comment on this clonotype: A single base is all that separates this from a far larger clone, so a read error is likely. CDR3 sequence: CASSQGAYERYF. For the CDR3, the DNA is TGTGCCAGCAGCCAGGGGGCCTACGAGCGGTACTTC. The genes are TRBV6-1 and TRBJ2-7; the match to TRBD1 covers 8 bases. The CDR3 extends over 12 amino acids. Germline lookup yields CDR1 MNHNS and CDR2 SASEGT.

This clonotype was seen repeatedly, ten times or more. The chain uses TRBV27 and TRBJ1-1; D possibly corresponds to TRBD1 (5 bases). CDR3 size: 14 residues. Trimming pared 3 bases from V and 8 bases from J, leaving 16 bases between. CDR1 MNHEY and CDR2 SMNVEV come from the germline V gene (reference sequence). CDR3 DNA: TGTGCCAGCAGTTTTCGGGGGAACACTGAAGAAGCTTTCTTT. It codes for CASSFRGNTEEAFF.

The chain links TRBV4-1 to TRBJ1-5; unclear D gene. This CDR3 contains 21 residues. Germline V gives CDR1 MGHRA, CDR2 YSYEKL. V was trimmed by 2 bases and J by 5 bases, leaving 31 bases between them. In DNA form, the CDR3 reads TGCGCCAGCAGCCAATCAGACGGGGAACGGGCTTTTCCCCGGCGTGATCAGCCCCAGCATTTT. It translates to CASSQSDGERAFPRRDQPQHF.

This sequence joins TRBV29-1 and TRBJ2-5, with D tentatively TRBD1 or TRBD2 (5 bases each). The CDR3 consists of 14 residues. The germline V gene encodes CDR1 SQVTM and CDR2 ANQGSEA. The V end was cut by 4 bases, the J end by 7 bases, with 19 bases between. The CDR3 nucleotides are TGCAGCGTTGCTGAGGGGAGCAGAACAGTGACCCAGTACTTC. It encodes CSVAEGSRTVTQYF.

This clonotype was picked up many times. DNA for the CDR3: TGTGCCAGCAGTGAGACACCGAACACTGAAGCTTTCTTT. This encodes CASSETPNTEAFF. V gene TRBV2 combines with J gene TRBJ1-1; D is uncertain. The ends were cut back, 3 bases at V and 1 base at J, with 6 bases in the middle. Germline assignment: CDR1 SNHLY and CDR2 FYNNEI. CDR3 length: 13 amino acids.

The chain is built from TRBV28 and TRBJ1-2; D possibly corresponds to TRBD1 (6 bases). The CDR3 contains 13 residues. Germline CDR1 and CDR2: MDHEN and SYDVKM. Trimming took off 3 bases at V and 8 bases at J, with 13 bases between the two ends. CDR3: CASSFSGARGYTF. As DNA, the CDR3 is TGTGCCAGCAGTTTTTCAGGGGCGCGGGGCTACACCTTC.

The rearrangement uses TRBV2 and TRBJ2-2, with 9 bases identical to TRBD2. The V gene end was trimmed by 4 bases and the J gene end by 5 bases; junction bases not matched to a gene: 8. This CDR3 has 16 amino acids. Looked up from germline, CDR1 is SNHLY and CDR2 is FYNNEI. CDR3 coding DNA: TGTGCCAGCAGTGTCGGTAGCGGGAGTAAGACCGGGGAGCTGTTTTTT. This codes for CASSVGSGSKTGELFF. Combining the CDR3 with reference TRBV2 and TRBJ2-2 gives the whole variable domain EPEVTQTPSHQVTQMGQEVILRCVPISNHLYFYWYRQILGQKVEFLVSFYNNEISEKSEIFDDQFSVERPDGSNFTLKIRSTKLEDSAMYFCASSVGSGSKTGELFFGEGSRLTVL.

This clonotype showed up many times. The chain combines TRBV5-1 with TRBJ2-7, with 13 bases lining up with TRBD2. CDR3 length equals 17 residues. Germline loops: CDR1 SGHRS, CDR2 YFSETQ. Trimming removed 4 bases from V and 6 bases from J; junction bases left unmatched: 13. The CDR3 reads CASSNGGLAGVLGEQYF. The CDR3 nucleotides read TGCGCCAGCAGCAACGGAGGACTAGCGGGAGTCCTCGGCGAGCAGTACTTC.

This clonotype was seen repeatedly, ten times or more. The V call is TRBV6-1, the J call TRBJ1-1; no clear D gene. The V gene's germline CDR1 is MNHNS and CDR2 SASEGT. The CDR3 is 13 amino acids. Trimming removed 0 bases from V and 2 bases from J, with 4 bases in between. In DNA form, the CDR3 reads TGTGCCAGCAGTGAAGCTGGTAACACTGAAGCTTTCTTT. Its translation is CASSEAGNTEAFF.

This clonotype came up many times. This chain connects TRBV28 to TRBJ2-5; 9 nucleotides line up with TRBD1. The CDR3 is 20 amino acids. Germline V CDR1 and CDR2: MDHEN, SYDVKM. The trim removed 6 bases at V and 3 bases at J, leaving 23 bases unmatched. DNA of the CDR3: TGTGCCAGCAGCGGATCCGGGACAGGGTTTTTAAGGGGGCATGAAGAGACCCAGTACTTC. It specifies CASSGSGTGFLRGHEETQYF.

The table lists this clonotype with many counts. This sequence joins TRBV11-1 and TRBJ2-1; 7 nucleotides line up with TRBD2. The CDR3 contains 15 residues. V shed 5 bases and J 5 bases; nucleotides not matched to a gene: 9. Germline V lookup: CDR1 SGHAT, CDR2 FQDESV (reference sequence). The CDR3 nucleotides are TGTGCCAGCAGCCCAGGACTAGGGTTCGACAATGAGCAGTTCTTC. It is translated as CASSPGLGFDNEQFF.

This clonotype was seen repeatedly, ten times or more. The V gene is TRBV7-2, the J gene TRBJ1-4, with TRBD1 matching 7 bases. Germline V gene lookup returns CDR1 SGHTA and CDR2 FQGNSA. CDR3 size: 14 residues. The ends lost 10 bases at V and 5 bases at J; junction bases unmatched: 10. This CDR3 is CATSGGTENEKLFF. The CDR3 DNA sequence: TGTGCCACCTCGGGCGGGACAGAGAATGAAAAACTGTTTTTT.

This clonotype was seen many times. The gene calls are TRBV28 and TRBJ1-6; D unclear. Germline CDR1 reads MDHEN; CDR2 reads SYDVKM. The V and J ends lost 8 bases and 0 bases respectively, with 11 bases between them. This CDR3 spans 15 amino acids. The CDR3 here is CASVDVSSYNSPLHF. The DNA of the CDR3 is TGTGCCAGCGTGGATGTGAGCTCCTATAATTCACCCCTCCACTTT.

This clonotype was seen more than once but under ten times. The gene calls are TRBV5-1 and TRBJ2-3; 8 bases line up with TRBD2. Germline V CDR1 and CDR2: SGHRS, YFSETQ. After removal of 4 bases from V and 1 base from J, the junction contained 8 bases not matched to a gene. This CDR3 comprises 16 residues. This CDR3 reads CASSPLDSGGTDTQYF. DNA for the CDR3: TGCGCCAGCAGCCCCCTCGATAGCGGGGGCACAGATACGCAGTATTTT.

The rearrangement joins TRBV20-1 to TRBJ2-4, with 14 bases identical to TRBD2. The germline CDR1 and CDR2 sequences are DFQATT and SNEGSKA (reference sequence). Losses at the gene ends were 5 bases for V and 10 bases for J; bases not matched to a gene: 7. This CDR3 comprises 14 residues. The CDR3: CSASTSGRGKIQYF. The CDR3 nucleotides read TGCAGTGCTTCGACTAGCGGGAGGGGGAAGATTCAGTACTTC.

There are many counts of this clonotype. CDR3 sequence: CSADRTSYNEQFF. The CDR3, as DNA: TGCAGTGCAGACAGGACTTCCTACAATGAGCAGTTCTTC. The chain has TRBV20-1 and TRBJ2-1; a possible D gene is TRBD1 (6 bases). Germline V CDR1 and CDR2: DFQATT, SNEGSKA (reference sequence). CDR3 length equals 13 residues. Trimming pared 6 bases from V and 1 base from J, leaving 10 bases between.

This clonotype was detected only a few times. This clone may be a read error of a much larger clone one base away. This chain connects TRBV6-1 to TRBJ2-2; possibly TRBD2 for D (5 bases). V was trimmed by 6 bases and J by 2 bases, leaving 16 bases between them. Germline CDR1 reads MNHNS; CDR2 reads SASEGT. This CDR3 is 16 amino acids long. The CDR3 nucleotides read TGTGCCAGCAGGGCCGGTGGGCCGGGAAACACCGGGGAGCTGTTTTTT. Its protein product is CASRAGGPGNTGELFF.

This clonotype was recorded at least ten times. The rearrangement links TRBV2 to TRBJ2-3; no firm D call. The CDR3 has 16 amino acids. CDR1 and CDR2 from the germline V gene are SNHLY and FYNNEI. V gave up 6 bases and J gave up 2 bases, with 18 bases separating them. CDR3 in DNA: TGTGCCAGCAGCTTGAGACTCCCGGTCACCACAGATACGCAGTATTTT. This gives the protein CASSLRLPVTTDTQYF.